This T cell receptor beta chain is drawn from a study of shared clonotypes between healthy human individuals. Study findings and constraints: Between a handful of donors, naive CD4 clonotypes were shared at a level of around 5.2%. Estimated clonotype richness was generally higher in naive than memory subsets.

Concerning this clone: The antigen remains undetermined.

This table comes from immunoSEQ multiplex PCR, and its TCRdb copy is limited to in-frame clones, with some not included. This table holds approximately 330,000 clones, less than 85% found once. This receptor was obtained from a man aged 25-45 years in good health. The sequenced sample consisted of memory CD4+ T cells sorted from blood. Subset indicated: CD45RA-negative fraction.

As DNA, the CDR3 is TGTGCCAGCAGCCCAGGGGGGTACATTCAGTACTTC. Translating gives CASSPGGYIQYF. This chain joins TRBV7-9 and TRBJ2-4; tentative D call: TRBD1 (7 bases). The V gene's germline CDR1 is SEHNR and CDR2 FQNEAQ (reference sequence). The CDR3 consists of 12 residues. Between the trimmed V and J ends, which lost 5 bases and 8 bases, there was a span of 10 bases.